Shown below are 31 T cell receptor beta chains from a single sample sequenced in a study of CD8 T cells in Susac syndrome. Random hexamers primed reverse transcription of about 0.5 to 1 ug RNA. TCRdb re-called the immunoSEQ multiplex PCR reads through MiXCR, storing one row per CDR3 protein. The table lists about 400,000 distinct CDR3 sequences, approximately 85% of them singletons. Sequenced sample: CD8+ T cells from PBMCs. These receptors were collected from a human donor with multiple sclerosis.

This clonotype was detected once. The chain uses TRBV29-1 and TRBJ1-3, with 8 bases that match TRBD1. V dropped 6 bases and J dropped 0; count of bases not matched to a gene: 19. The CDR3 has 19 residues. Germline-derived CDR1 and CDR2 are SQVTM and ANQGSEA. In nucleotides, the CDR3 is TGCAGCGTCCCATCCCTCTCATCAGGGGGCTTCATCTCTGGAAACACCATATATTTT. Translated, it gives CSVPSLSSGGFISGNTIYF.

CDR3 protein: CAISDPLAGATDTQYF. CDR3 sequence (DNA): TGTGCCATCAGTGATCCACTAGCGGGGGCCACAGATACGCAGTATTTT. The chain joins TRBV10-3 to TRBJ2-3; 11 bases fit TRBD2. Germline CDR1 is ENHRY and CDR2 is SYGVKD. The CDR3 runs to 16 residues. V shed 3 bases and J 2 bases; nucleotides not matched to a gene: 4.

CDR3: CAWSDKSSYEQYF. The CDR3 DNA reads as TGTGCCTGGAGTGATAAGAGCTCCTACGAGCAGTACTTC. The chain is built from TRBV30 and TRBJ2-7, with no clear D. Germline lookup yields CDR1 GTSNPN and CDR2 SVGIG (reference sequence). V was clipped by 1 base and J by 0 bases, with 7 bases between them. CDR3 size: 13 residues. Variable domain in full (rest from reference TRBV30 and TRBJ2-7): SQTIHQWPATLVQPVGSPLSLECTVEGTSNPNLYWYRQAAGRGLQLLFYSVGIGQISSEVPQNLSASRPQDRQFILSSKKLLLSDSGFYLCAWSDKSSYEQYFGPGTRLTVT.

The chain employs TRBV20-1 and TRBJ2-5; a possible D gene is TRBD2 (6 bases). Germline V CDR1 and CDR2: DFQATT, SNEGSKA (reference sequence). Trimming cost V 6 bases and J 2 bases, with 13 bases left between them. There are 13 residues in the CDR3. CDR3 amino acids: CSALRGRQETQYF. CDR3 DNA: TGCAGTGCCCTTCGGGGGAGGCAAGAGACCCAGTACTTC.

The V gene is TRBV23-1, the J gene TRBJ1-5; 7 nucleotides match TRBD1. TRBV23-1 is annotated as an ORF whose role is uncertain. The CDR3 runs 15 residues. Germline trimming cut 3 bases from V and 3 bases from J; bases unmatched to any gene: 5. CDR3 bases: TGCGCCAGCAGTCACCCCCAGGGGGTCAATCAGCCCCAGCATTTT. It yields the protein CASSHPQGVNQPQHF.

CDR3 in amino acids: CASRFEGDRGYEQYF. The CDR3 DNA is TGTGCCAGCAGGTTCGAAGGGGACAGGGGGTACGAGCAGTACTTC. This sequence joins TRBV28 and TRBJ2-7; 11 nucleotides agree with TRBD1. V dropped 6 bases and J dropped 4; count of bases not matched to a gene: 8. The CDR3 is 15 amino acids. The V gene's germline CDR1 is MDHEN and CDR2 SYDVKM.

The chain carries TRBV9 and TRBJ2-1; TRBD2 aligns across 10 bases. Germline V gives CDR1 SGDLS, CDR2 YYNGEE. The trim removed 6 bases at V and 8 bases at J, leaving 2 bases unmatched. CDR3 length: 12 amino acids. This CDR3 reads CASKREGHEQFF. CDR3 nucleotide sequence: TGTGCCAGCAAGCGGGAGGGGCATGAGCAGTTCTTC.

The CDR3 region is CAISDSEQGGGTEAFF. In DNA form, the CDR3 reads TGTGCCATCAGTGACTCCGAACAGGGGGGTGGCACTGAAGCTTTCTTT. This chain joins TRBV10-3 and TRBJ1-1; 8 bases agree with TRBD1. CDR1 is ENHRY, CDR2 SYGVKD, per germline. This CDR3 spans 16 amino acids. V dropped 3 bases and J dropped 4; count of bases not matched to a gene: 10.

The rearrangement joins TRBV5-4 to TRBJ1-1; D may be TRBD1 (5 bases). The CDR3 length is 16 residues. V gave up 4 bases and J gave up 4 bases, with 20 bases separating them. CDR1 SGHNT and CDR2 YYREEE come from the germline V gene (reference sequence). The CDR3 DNA is TGTGCCAGCAGCACCTTGGTTGGGAAAAGGGGCACTGAAGCTTTCTTT. Translating it yields CASSTLVGKRGTEAFF. Complete variable domain (other parts from reference TRBV5-4 and TRBJ1-1): ETGVTQSPTHLIKTRGQQVTLRCSSQSGHNTVSWYQQALGQGPQFIFQYYREEENGRGNFPPRFSGLQFPNYSSELNVNALELDDSALYLCASSTLVGKRGTEAFFGQGTRLTVV.

In DNA form, the CDR3 reads TGCGCCAGCAGCCTCCAACAGGGGAACACTGAAGCTTTCTTT. This gives the protein CASSLQQGNTEAFF. V and J are TRBV4-1 and TRBJ1-1, with a tentative D call TRBD1 (6 bases). This CDR3 region has 14 residues. V lost 4 bases and J lost 1, with 10 bases in between. Germline V gives CDR1 MGHRA, CDR2 YSYEKL.

The rearrangement uses TRBV6-5 and TRBJ2-3; TRBD2 agrees at 11 bases. The V gene's germline CDR1 is MNHEY and CDR2 SVGAGI. Trimming took 4 bases from V and 5 from J; bases not matched to a gene: 20. This CDR3 region has 20 residues. The CDR3 coding sequence is TGTGCCAGCAGTTCCCAGGGGTCGGTAGCGGGAGGGCCCCTCCTAGATACGCAGTATTTT. Amino acid sequence: CASSSQGSVAGGPLLDTQYF.

The J gene is TRBJ1-1, the V gene TRBV10-3; 7 nucleotides line up with TRBD1. The CDR3 extends over 14 amino acids. Germline V gene data show CDR1 as ENHRY and CDR2 as SYGVKD. The V and J ends lost 3 bases and 6 bases, in that order; junction bases with no gene match: 7. CDR3 nucleotide sequence: TGTGCCATCAGTGACGAGACAGGGCCAGCTGAAGCTTTCTTT. Translated, it gives CAISDETGPAEAFF.

The genes are TRBV6-1 and TRBJ2-7; possibly TRBD1 or TRBD2 for D (6 bases each). The V gene lost 5 bases and the J gene lost 4 bases, with 21 bases spanning the gap. The CDR3 extends over 16 amino acids. Germline CDR1 reads MNHNS; CDR2 reads SASEGT. DNA of the CDR3: TGTGCCAGCAGTCGTTACAGGGAGGCAAGTGAGTACGAGCAGTACTTC. This codes for CASSRYREASEYEQYF.

This chain uses TRBV6-5 with TRBJ2-5, with a weak D call TRBD2 (7 bases). The CDR3 is 16 amino acids. V gave up 4 bases and J gave up 5 bases, with 20 bases separating them. From germline, CDR1 is MNHEY and CDR2 SVGAGI. The chain's CDR3 is CASSSGFGGAGETQYF. The CDR3 coding sequence is TGTGCCAGCAGTTCCGGCTTTGGGGGGGCGGGGGAGACCCAGTACTTC.

This clonotype was seen a single time. V gene TRBV4-1 combines with J gene TRBJ2-7; 13 bases match TRBD2. This CDR3 contains 16 residues. Germline CDR1 MGHRA, CDR2 YSYEKL. The V and J ends lost 0 bases and 2 bases, in that order; junction bases with no gene match: 1. CDR3 nucleotide sequence: TGCGCCAGCAGCCAAGAAACTAGCGGGAGGGCCTACGAGCAGTACTTC. Translating gives CASSQETSGRAYEQYF.

The V and J genes are TRBV29-1 and TRBJ2-3; D is perhaps TRBD2 (6 bases). The length of the CDR3 is 16 residues. Trimming removed 3 bases from V and 0 bases from J, with 16 bases in between. Germline V gene sequence: CDR1 SQVTM, CDR2 ANQGSEA. CDR3 sequence reads: CSVDQRRVSSTDTQYF. The CDR3 region has the DNA TGCAGCGTTGACCAGCGGAGGGTTTCTAGCACAGATACGCAGTATTTT.

The chain is built from TRBV24-1 and TRBJ2-3; TRBD2 matches 11 bases. The CDR3 is 16 residues long. Trimming cost V 3 bases and J 4 bases; bases outside gene matches: 5. In germline, CDR1 is KGHDR, CDR2 SFDVKD. CDR3 sequence reads: CATSDPLAGGPDTQYF. CDR3 sequence (DNA): TGTGCCACCAGTGATCCCCTAGCGGGAGGACCAGATACGCAGTATTTT.

The CDR3 here is CSVEWGEQYF. The CDR3 DNA follows: TGCAGCGTTGAGTGGGGGGAGCAGTACTTC. The chain has TRBV29-1 and TRBJ2-7, with D possibly called TRBD1 or TRBD2 (5 bases each). Trimming stripped 3 bases from V and 7 bases from J, with 7 bases between. Germline CDR1 reads SQVTM; CDR2 reads ANQGSEA. The CDR3 spans 10 residues.

DNA of the CDR3: TGTGCCAGCAGCTTGGCGGAAGGGGCGCCTGATTTTAACTATGGCTACACCTTC. Its protein product is CASSLAEGAPDFNYGYTF. The V and J genes are TRBV5-4 and TRBJ1-2; D perhaps matches TRBD1 (5 bases). The CDR3 totals 18 residues. V was cut by 0 bases and J by 1 base, with 19 bases left in between. CDR1 is SGHNT and CDR2 is YYREEE in the germline V gene (reference sequence).

V gene TRBV6-1 combines with J gene TRBJ1-1, with 8 bases that match TRBD1. There are 16 residues in the CDR3. Germline trimming cut 5 bases from V and 0 bases from J; bases unmatched to any gene: 8. CDR1 MNHNS and CDR2 SASEGT come from the germline V gene. The CDR3 nucleotides read TGTGCCAGCAGTCTTACAGGGGGGAACATGAACACTGAAGCTTTCTTT. Protein sequence: CASSLTGGNMNTEAFF.

In its sample, this clonotype was seen once. The genes are TRBV5-1 and TRBJ2-1; 9 bases map to TRBD1. Germline CDR1 is SGHRS and CDR2 is YFSETQ. The CDR3 sequence is 15 residues long. J gave up 8 bases and V 4 bases, and 10 bases lay outside the gene matches. The CDR3 region has the DNA TGCGCCAGCAGCCTGATGGGACAGGGATTGGATGAGCAGTTCTTC. It is translated as CASSLMGQGLDEQFF.

The chain carries TRBV5-6 and TRBJ2-3; possible D gene TRBD2, 5 bases. This CDR3 spans 16 amino acids. CDR1 SGHDT and CDR2 YYEEEE come from the germline V gene. The ends were cut back, 1 base at V and 1 base at J, with 13 bases in the middle. In DNA, the CDR3 is TGTGCCAGCAGCTTGAACGGGGAGCAGGGCACAGATACGCAGTATTTT. Translation gives CASSLNGEQGTDTQYF.

The DNA for the CDR3 is TGTGCCAGCAGACGGACAGGACAGGGTAACAATGAGCAGTTCTTC. Translation gives CASRRTGQGNNEQFF. This rearrangement joins TRBV3-1 to TRBJ2-1; 8 nucleotides line up with TRBD1. This CDR3 has 15 amino acids. J was trimmed by 5 bases and V by 6 bases; bases with no gene match: 9. Germline V gene sequence: CDR1 LGHDT, CDR2 YNNKEL (reference sequence).

J is TRBJ2-7 and V is TRBV21-1; TRBD2 was called by the table and not checked on the DNA. TRBV21-1 is designated a pseudogene. The CDR3 has 17 amino acids. CDR3 loop: CASSKARGWDYIYEQYF. In DNA form, the CDR3 reads TGTGCCAGCAGCAAAGCGCGGGGTTGGGACTACATCTACGAGCAGTACTTC.

The rearrangement links TRBV29-1 to TRBJ2-2; 7 bases fit TRBD2. Germline CDR1 is SQVTM and CDR2 is ANQGSEA. The CDR3 has 13 amino acids. After removal of 4 bases from V and 4 bases from J, the junction contained 3 bases not matched to a gene. This CDR3 is CSVVPGGTGELFF. The DNA of the CDR3 is TGCAGCGTTGTCCCGGGGGGCACCGGGGAGCTGTTTTTT.

The chain uses TRBV27 and TRBJ2-7, with TRBD2 matching over 11 bases. This CDR3 spans 14 amino acids. V gave up 6 bases and J gave up 6 bases; unmatched junction bases: 7. Per the germline V gene, CDR1 is MNHEY and CDR2 is SMNVEV (reference sequence). CDR3 amino acids: CASSLAGGPTEQYF. CDR3 coding DNA: TGTGCCAGCAGCTTAGCGGGGGGGCCGACCGAGCAGTACTTC.

This chain uses TRBV6-5 with TRBJ2-1; TRBD2 matches 10 bases. The CDR3 covers 15 residues. Losses at the gene ends were 0 bases for V and 6 bases for J; bases not matched to a gene: 2. Germline loops: CDR1 MNHEY, CDR2 SVGAGI. The CDR3 sequence is CASSYSTSGRNEQFF. CDR3 in DNA: TGTGCCAGCAGTTACTCGACTAGCGGGCGCAATGAGCAGTTCTTC.

The chain combines TRBV6-5 with TRBJ1-1; TRBD1 matches at 10 bases. This CDR3 is 15 amino acids long. Germline V gives CDR1 MNHEY, CDR2 SVGAGI. Trimming removed 6 bases from V and 8 bases from J; junction bases left unmatched: 12. The CDR3 spells CASSPGTGEFLEAFF. CDR3 nucleotide sequence: TGTGCCAGCAGCCCCGGGACAGGGGAGTTTCTAGAAGCTTTCTTT.

The rearrangement joins TRBV2 to TRBJ2-2, with a possible D match to TRBD1 (6 bases). Trimming removed 7 bases at V and 7 bases at J, with 19 bases between. The germline V gene encodes CDR1 SNHLY and CDR2 FYNNEI. This CDR3 is built from 15 residues. CDR3 residues: CASTGHAGESGELFF. The CDR3 region has the DNA TGTGCCAGCACGGGACATGCCGGAGAGAGCGGGGAGCTGTTTTTT.

V gene TRBV30 combines with J gene TRBJ2-2, with D perhaps TRBD1 or TRBD2 (7 bases each). Trimming left V 0 bases short and J 8 bases short, with 19 bases between. Germline V lookup: CDR1 GTSNPN, CDR2 SVGIG (reference sequence). The CDR3 is 16 amino acids. CDR3 nucleotides: TGTGCCTGGAGTGTCACGACAGGGAAGGGACTAGGGGAGCTGTTTTTT. Translating it yields CAWSVTTGKGLGELFF.

The V and J genes are TRBV30 and TRBJ2-1; 9 bases are a match to TRBD1. The germline V gene encodes CDR1 GTSNPN and CDR2 SVGIG (reference sequence). J gave up 8 bases and V 3 bases, and 11 bases lay outside the gene matches. This CDR3 has 15 residues. This CDR3 reads CAWSGLQGAPHEQFF. The CDR3 region has the DNA TGTGCCTGGAGCGGATTACAGGGGGCCCCTCATGAGCAGTTCTTC.